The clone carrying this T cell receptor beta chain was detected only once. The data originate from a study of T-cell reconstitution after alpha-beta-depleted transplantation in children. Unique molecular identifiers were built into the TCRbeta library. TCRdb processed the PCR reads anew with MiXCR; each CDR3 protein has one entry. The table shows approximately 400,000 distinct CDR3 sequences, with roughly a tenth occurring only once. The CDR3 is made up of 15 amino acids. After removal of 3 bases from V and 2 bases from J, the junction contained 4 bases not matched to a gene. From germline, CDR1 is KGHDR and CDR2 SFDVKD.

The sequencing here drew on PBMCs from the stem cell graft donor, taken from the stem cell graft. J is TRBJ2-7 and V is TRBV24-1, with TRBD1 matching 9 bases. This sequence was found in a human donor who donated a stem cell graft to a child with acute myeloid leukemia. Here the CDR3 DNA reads TGTGCCACCAGTGATACCGGGACAGGGACCTACGAGCAGTACGTC. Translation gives CATSDTGTGTYEQYV.